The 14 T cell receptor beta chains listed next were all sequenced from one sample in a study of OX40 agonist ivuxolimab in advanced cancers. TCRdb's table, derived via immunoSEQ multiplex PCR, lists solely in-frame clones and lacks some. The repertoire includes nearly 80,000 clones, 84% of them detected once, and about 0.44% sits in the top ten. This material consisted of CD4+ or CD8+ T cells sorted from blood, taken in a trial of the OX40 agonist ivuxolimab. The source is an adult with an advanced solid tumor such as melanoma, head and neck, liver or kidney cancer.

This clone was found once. CDR3 coding DNA: TGTGCCAGCAGCTCCGGGGGGGGCTCTGGGGCCAACGTCCTGACTTTC. This codes for CASSSGGGSGANVLTF. V usage is TRBV28 and J usage is TRBJ2-6; the match to TRBD2 covers 8 bases. There are 16 residues in the CDR3. J lost 0 bases, V lost 6 bases, and 4 bases had no gene match. Germline CDR1 and CDR2: MDHEN and SYDVKM.

This CDR3 reads CASSLGGPNTEAFF. CDR3 sequence (DNA): TGTGCCAGCAGCTTAGGGGGACCCAACACTGAAGCTTTCTTT. J is TRBJ1-1 and V is TRBV7-2; D possibly corresponds to TRBD1 (5 bases). The CDR3 is 14 residues long. In germline, CDR1 is SGHTA, CDR2 FQGNSA. Trimming left V 1 base short and J 2 bases short, with 8 bases between.

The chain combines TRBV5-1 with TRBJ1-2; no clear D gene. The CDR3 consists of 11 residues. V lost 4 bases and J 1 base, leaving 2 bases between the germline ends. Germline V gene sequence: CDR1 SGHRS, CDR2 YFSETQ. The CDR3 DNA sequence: TGCGCCAGCAGCAGTAACTATGGCTACACCTTC. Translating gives CASSSNYGYTF. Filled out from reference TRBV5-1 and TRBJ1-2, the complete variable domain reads KAGVTQTPRYLIKTRGQQVTLSCSPISGHRSVSWYQQTPGQGLQFLFEYFSETQRNKGNFPGRFSGRQFSNSRSEMNVSTLELGDSALYLCASSSNYGYTFGSGTRLTVV.

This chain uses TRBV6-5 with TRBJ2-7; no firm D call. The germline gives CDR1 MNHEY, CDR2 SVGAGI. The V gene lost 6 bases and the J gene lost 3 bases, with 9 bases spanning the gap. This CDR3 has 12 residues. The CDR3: CASRRQFYEQYF. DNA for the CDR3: TGTGCCAGCAGACGGCAGTTCTACGAGCAGTACTTC.

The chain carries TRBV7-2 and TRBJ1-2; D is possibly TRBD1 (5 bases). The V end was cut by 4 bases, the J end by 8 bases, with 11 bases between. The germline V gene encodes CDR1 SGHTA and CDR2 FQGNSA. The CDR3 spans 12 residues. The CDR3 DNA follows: TGTGCCAGCAGCTCCACGACAGTCGGCTACACCTTC. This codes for CASSSTTVGYTF.

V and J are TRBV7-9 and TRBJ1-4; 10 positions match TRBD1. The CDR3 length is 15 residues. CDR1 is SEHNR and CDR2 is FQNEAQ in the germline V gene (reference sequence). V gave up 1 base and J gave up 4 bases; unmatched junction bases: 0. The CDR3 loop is CASSLGTGGNEKLFF. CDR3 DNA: TGTGCCAGCAGCTTAGGGACAGGGGGTAATGAAAAACTGTTTTTT. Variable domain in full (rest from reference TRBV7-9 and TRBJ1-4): DTGVSQNPRHKITKRGQNVTFRCDPISEHNRLYWYRQTLGQGPEFLTYFQNEAQLEKSRLLSDRFSAERPKGSFSTLEIQRTEQGDSAMYLCASSLGTGGNEKLFFGSGTQLSVL.

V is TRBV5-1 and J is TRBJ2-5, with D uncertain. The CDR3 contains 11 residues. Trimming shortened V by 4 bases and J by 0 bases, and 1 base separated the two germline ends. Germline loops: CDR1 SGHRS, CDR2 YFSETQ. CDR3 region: CASSNQETQYF. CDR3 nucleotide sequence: TGCGCCAGCAGCAACCAAGAGACCCAGTACTTC. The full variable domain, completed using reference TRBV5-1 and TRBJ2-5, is KAGVTQTPRYLIKTRGQQVTLSCSPISGHRSVSWYQQTPGQGLQFLFEYFSETQRNKGNFPGRFSGRQFSNSRSEMNVSTLELGDSALYLCASSNQETQYFGPGTRLLVL.

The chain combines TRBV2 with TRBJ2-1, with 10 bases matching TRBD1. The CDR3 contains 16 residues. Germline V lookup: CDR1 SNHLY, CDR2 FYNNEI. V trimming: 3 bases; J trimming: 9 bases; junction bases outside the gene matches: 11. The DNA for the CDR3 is TGTGCCAGCAGTGAGACTGGGACAGGGGTGAGGGGTGAGCAGTTCTTC. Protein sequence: CASSETGTGVRGEQFF.

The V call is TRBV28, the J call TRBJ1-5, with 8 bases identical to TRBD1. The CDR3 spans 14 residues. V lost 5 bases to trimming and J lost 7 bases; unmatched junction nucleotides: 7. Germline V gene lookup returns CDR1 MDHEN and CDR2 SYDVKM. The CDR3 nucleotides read TGTGCCAGCAGTCCCGCAGGGGGCCGGCAGCCCCAGCATTTT. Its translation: CASSPAGGRQPQHF.

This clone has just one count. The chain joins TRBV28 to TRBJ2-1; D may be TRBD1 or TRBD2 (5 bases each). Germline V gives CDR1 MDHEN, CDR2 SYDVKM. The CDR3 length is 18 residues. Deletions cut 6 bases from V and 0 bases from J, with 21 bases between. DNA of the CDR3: TGTGCCAGCAGGAGCCCGGCCGGGACGGCGAGCTCCTACAATGAGCAGTTCTTC. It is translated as CASRSPAGTASSYNEQFF.

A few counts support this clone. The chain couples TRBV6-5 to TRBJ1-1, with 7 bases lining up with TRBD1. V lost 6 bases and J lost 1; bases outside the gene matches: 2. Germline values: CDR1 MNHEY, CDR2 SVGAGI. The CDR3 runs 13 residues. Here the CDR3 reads CASRGTENTEAFF. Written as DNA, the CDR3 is TGTGCCAGCAGGGGGACAGAGAACACTGAAGCTTTCTTT.

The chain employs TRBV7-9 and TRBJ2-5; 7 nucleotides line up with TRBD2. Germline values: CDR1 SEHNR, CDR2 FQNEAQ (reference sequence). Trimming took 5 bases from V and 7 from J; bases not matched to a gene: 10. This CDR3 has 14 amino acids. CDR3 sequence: CASSRSGGVGTQYF. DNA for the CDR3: TGTGCCAGCAGCCGGTCGGGGGGAGTTGGGACCCAGTACTTC.

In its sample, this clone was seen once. As DNA, the CDR3 is TGTGCCAGCAGCTTAACCAGCGGGAGGTATACGCAGTATTTT. Translating it yields CASSLTSGRYTQYF. V gene TRBV7-3 combines with J gene TRBJ2-3, with 9 bases identical to TRBD2. Germline assignment: CDR1 SGHTA and CDR2 FQGTGA. CDR3 length: 14 amino acids. The ends lost 0 bases at V and 7 bases at J; junction bases unmatched: 2.

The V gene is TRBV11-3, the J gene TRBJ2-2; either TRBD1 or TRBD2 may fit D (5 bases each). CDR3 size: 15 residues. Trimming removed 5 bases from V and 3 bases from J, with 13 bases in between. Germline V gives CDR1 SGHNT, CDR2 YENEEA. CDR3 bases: TGTGCCAGCAGCCGAGGGGCTTTGGACACCGGGGAGCTGTTTTTT. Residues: CASSRGALDTGELFF.